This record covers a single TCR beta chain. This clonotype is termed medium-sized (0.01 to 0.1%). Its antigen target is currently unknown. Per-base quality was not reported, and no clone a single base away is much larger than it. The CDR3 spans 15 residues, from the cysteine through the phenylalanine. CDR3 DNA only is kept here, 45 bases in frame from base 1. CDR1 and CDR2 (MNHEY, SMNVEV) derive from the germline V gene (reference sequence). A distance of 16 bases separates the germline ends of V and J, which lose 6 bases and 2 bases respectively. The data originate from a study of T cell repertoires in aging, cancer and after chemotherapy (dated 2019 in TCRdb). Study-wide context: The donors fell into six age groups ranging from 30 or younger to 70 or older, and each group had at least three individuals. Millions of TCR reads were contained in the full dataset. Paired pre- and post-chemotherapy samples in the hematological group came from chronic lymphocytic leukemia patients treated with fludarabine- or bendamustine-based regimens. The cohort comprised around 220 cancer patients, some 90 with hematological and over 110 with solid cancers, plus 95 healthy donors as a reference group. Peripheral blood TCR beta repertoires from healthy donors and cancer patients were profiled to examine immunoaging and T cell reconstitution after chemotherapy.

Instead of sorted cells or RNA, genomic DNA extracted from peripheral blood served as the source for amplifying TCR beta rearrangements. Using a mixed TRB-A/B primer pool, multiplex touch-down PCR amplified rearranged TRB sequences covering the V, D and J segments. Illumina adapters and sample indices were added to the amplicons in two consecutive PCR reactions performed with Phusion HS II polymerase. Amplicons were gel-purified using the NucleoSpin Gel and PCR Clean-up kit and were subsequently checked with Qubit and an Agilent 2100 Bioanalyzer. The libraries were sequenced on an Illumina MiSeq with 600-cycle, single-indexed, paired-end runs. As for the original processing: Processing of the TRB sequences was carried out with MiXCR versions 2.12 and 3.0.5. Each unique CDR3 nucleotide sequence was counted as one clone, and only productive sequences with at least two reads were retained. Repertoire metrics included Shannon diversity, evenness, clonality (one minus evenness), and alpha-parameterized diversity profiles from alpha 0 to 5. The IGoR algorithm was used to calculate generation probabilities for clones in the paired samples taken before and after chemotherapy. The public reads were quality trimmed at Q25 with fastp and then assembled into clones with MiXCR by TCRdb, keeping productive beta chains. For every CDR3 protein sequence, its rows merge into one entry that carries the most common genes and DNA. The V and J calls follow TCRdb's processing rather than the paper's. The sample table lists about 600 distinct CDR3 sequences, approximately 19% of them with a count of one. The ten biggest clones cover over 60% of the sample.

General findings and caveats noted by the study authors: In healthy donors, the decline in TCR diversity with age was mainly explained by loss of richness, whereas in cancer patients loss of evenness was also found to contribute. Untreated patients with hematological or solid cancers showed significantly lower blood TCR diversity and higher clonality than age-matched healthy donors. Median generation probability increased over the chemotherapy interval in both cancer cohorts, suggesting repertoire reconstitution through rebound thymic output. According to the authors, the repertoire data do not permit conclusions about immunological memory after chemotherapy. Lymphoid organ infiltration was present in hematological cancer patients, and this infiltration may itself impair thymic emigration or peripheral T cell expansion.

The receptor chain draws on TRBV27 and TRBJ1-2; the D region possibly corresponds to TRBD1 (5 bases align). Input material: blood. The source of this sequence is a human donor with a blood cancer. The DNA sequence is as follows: TGTGCCAGCAGGTATGCCGCAGGGCCAAACTATGGCTACACCTTC. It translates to CASRYAAGPNYGYTF.